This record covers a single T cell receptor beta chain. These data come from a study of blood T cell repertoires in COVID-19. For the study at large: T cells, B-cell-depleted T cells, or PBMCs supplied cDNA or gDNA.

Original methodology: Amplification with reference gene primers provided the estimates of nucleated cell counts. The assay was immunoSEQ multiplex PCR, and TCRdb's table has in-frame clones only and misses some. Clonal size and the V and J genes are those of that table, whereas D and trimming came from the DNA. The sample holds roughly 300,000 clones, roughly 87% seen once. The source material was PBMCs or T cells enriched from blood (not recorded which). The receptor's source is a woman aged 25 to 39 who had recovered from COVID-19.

The CDR3 bases are TGTGCCAGCAGCTTAATGGCAACGGGTAATTCACCCCTCCACTTT. It yields the protein CASSLMATGNSPLHF. The V gene is TRBV7-2, the J gene TRBJ1-6; D not certain. Trimming took off 2 bases at V and 6 bases at J, with 11 bases between the two ends. Germline loops: CDR1 SGHTA, CDR2 FQGNSA. The CDR3 is 15 amino acids.